Reported below is one TCR beta chain. This record belongs to a study of intratumoral heterogeneity in liver cancer. In the study overall: With a median age of roughly 63 years, most patients were men.

Profiled with immunoSEQ multiplex PCR; TCRdb holds only in-frame clones, not every one. The sample has roughly 5,700 clones, approximately 73% seen once. The CDR3 totals 14 residues. The germline V and J ends were trimmed by 0 bases and 4 bases, with 9 bases remaining between them. The germline V gene has CDR1 ENHRY and CDR2 SYGVKD. This sample comprised tumor-adjacent normal tissue, obtained before any cancer treatment. This receptor was identified in a man aged 65 to 79 with hepatocellular carcinoma. The chain recombines TRBV10-3 with TRBJ1-2; the D gene is possibly TRBD1 (5 bases). CDR3 in amino acids: CAISESTGLYGYTF. The CDR3 region has the DNA TGTGCCATCAGTGAGTCCACAGGCCTCTATGGCTACACCTTC.